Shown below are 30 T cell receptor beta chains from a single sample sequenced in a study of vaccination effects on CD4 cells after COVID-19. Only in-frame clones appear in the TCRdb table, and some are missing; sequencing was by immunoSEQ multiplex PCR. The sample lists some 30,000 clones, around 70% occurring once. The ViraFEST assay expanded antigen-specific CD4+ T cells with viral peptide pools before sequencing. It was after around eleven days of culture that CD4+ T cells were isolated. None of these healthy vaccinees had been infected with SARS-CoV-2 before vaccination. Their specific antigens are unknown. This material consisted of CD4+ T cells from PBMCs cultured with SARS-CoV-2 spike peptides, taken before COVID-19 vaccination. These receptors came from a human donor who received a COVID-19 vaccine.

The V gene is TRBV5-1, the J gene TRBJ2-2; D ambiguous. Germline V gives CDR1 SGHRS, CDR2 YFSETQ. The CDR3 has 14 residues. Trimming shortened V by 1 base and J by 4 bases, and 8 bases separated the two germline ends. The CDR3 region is CASSLSQPTGELFF. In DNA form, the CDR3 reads TGCGCCAGCAGCTTGTCACAGCCCACCGGGGAGCTGTTTTTT.

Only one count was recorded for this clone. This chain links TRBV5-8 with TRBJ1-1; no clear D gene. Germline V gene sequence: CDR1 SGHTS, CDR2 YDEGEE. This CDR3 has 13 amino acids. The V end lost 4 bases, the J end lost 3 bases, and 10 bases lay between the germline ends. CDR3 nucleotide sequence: TGTGCCAGCAGCCCATCCGGGTACACTGAAGCTTTCTTT. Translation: CASSPSGYTEAFF.

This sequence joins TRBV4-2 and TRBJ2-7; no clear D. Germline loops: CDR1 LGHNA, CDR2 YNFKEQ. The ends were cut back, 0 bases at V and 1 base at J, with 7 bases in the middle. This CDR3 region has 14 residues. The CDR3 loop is CASSQDKASYEQYF. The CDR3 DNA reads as TGTGCCAGCAGCCAAGATAAGGCTTCCTACGAGCAGTACTTC.

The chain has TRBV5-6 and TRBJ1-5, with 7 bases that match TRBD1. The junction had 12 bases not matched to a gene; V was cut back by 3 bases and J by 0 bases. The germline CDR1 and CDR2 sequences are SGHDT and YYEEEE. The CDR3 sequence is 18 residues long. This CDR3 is CASSSLKPGQYSNQPQHF. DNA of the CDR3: TGTGCCAGCAGCTCCTTAAAACCGGGACAGTATAGCAATCAGCCCCAGCATTTT.

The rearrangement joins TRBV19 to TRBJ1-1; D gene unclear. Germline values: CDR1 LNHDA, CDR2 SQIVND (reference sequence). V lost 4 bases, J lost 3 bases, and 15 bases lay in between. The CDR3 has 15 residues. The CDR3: CASSSGSGADTEAFF. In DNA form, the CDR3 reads TGTGCCAGTAGTAGTGGATCGGGCGCCGACACTGAAGCTTTCTTT.

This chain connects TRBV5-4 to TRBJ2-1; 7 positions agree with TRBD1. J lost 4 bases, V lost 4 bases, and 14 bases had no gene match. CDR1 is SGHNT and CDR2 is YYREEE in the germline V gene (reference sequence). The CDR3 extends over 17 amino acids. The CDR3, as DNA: TGTGCCAGCAGCAAACAGACAGGGCCCTCTTCATACAATGAGCAGTTCTTC. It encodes CASSKQTGPSSYNEQFF.

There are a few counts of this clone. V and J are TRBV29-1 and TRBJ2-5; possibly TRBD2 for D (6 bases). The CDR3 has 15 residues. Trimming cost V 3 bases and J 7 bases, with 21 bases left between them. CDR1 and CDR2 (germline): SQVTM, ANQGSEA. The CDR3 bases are TGCAGCGTTGAGTCCCCAACTCACGTGGGGGGGACCCAGTACTTC. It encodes CSVESPTHVGGTQYF.

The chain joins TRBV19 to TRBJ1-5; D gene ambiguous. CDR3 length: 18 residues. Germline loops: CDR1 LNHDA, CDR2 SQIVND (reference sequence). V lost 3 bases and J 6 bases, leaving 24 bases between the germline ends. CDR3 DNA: TGTGCCAGTAGTATTAGACTTTCTCGGACCGCCTATATTCAGCCCCAGCATTTT. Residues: CASSIRLSRTAYIQPQHF.

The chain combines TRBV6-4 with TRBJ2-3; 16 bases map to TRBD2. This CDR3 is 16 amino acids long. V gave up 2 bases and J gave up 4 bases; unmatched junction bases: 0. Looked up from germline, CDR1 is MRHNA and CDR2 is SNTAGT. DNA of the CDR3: TGTGCCAGCAGTGACGGGACTAGCGGGGGGGCAGATACGCAGTATTTT. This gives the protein CASSDGTSGGADTQYF.

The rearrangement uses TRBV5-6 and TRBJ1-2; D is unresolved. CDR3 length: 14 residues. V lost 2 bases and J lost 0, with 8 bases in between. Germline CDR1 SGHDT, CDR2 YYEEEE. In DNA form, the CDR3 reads TGTGCCAGCAGCTTTGGGCAGGCTAACTATGGCTACACCTTC. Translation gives CASSFGQANYGYTF.

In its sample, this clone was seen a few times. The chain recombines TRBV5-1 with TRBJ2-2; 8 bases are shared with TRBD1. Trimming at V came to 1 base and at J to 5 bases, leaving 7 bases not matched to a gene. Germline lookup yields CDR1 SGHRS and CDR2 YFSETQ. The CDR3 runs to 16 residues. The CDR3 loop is CASSLFRGRHTGELFF. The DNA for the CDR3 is TGCGCCAGCAGCTTGTTCAGGGGGCGGCATACCGGGGAGCTGTTTTTT. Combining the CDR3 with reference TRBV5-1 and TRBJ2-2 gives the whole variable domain KAGVTQTPRYLIKTRGQQVTLSCSPISGHRSVSWYQQTPGQGLQFLFEYFSETQRNKGNFPGRFSGRQFSNSRSEMNVSTLELGDSALYLCASSLFRGRHTGELFFGEGSRLTVL.

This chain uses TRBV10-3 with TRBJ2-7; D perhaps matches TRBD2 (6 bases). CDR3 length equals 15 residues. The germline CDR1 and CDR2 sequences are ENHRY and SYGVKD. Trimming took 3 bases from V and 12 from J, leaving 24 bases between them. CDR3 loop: CAISESRRENFITYF. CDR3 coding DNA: TGTGCCATCAGTGAATCGCGGCGGGAAAATTTTATAACGTACTTC.

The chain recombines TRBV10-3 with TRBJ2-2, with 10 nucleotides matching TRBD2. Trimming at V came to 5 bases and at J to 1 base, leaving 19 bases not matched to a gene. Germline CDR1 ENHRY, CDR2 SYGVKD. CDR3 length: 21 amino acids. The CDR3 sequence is CAISMGPIGAGGPGNTGELFF. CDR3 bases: TGTGCCATCAGTATGGGGCCCATCGGAGCGGGGGGGCCGGGGAACACCGGGGAGCTGTTTTTT.

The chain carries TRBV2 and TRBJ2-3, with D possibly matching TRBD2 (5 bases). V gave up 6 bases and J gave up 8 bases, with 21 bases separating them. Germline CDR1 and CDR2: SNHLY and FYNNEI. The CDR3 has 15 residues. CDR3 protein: CASRTGVARSGTQYF. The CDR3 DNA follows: TGTGCCAGCAGGACCGGGGTAGCGCGCTCAGGTACGCAGTATTTT.

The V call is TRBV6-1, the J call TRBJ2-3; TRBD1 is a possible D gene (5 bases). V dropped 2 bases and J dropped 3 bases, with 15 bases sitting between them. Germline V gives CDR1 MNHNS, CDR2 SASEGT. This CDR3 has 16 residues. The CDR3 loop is CASSERDGPGTDTQYF. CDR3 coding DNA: TGTGCCAGCAGTGAACGAGACGGTCCAGGGACAGATACGCAGTATTTT.

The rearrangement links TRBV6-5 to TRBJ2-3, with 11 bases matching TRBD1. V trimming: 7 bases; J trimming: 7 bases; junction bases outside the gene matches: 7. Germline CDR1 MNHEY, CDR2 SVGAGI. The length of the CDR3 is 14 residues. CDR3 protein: CASITGQGVNTQYF. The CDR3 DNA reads TGTGCCAGCATTACGGGACAGGGGGTAAATACGCAGTATTTT.

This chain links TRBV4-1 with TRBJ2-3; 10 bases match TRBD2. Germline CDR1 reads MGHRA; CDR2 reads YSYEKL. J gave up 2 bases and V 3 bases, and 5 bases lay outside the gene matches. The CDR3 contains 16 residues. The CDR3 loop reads CASSHSSGGATDTQYF. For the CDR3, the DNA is TGCGCCAGCAGCCACTCCAGCGGGGGGGCCACAGATACGCAGTATTTT.

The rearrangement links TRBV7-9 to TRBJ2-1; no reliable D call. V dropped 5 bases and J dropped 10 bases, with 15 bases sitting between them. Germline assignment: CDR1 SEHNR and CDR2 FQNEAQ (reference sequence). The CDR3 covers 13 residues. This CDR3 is CASSQWTKLEQFF. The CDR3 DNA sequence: TGTGCCAGCAGCCAATGGACCAAGCTGGAGCAGTTCTTC.

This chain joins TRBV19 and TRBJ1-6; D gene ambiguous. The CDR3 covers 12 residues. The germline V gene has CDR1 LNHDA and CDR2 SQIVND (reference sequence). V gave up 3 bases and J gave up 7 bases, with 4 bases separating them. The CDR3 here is CASSMWNSPLHF. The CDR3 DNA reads TGTGCCAGTAGTATGTGGAATTCACCCCTCCACTTT. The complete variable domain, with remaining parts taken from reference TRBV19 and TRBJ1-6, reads DGGITQSPKYLFRKEGQNVTLSCEQNLNHDAMYWYRQDPGQGLRLIYYSQIVNDFQKGDIAEGYSVSREKKESFPLTVTSAQKNPTAFYLCASSMWNSPLHFGNGTRLTVT.

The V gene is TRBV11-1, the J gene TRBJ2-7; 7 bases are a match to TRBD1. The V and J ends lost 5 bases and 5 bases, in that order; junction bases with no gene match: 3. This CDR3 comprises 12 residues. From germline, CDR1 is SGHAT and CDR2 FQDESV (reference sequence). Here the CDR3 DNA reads TGTGCCAGCAGCCTAGACAGGGACGAGCAGTACTTC. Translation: CASSLDRDEQYF.

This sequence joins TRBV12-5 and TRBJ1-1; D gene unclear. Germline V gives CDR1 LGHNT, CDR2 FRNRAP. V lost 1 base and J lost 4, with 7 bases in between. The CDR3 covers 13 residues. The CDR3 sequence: CASGLEVPTEAFF. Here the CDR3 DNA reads TGTGCTAGTGGTTTGGAAGTGCCCACTGAAGCTTTCTTT.

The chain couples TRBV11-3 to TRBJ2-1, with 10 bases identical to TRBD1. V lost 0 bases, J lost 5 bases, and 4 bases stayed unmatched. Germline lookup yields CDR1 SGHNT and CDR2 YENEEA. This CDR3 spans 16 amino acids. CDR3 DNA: TGTGCCAGCAGCTTAGATTTCGGGACAGGGGACAATGAGCAGTTCTTC. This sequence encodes CASSLDFGTGDNEQFF.

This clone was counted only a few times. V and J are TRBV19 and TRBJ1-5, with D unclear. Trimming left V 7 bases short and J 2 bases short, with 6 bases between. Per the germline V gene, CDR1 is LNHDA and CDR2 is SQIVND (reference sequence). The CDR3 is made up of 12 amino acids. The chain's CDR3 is CASNHGNQPQHF. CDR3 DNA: TGTGCCAGTAATCATGGCAATCAGCCCCAGCATTTT. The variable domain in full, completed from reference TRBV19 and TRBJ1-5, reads DGGITQSPKYLFRKEGQNVTLSCEQNLNHDAMYWYRQDPGQGLRLIYYSQIVNDFQKGDIAEGYSVSREKKESFPLTVTSAQKNPTAFYLCASNHGNQPQHFGDGTRLSIL.

In nucleotides, the CDR3 is TGTGCCAGCAGCTTAGATCAGGGCGGGAGTCAAACCCGGACAGCTGAGCAGTTCTTC. Amino acid sequence: CASSLDQGGSQTRTAEQFF. This rearrangement joins TRBV11-3 to TRBJ2-1; TRBD2 might be the D (7 bases). The CDR3 covers 19 residues. Germline V gene lookup returns CDR1 SGHNT and CDR2 YENEEA. Trimming removed 0 bases from V and 9 bases from J, with 27 bases in between.

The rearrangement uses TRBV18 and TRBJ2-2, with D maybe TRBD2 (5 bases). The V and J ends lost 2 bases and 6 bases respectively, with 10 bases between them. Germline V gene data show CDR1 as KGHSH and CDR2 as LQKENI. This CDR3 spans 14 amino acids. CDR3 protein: CASSPWPSSGELFF. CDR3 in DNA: TGTGCCAGCTCACCATGGCCTAGCTCCGGGGAGCTGTTTTTT.

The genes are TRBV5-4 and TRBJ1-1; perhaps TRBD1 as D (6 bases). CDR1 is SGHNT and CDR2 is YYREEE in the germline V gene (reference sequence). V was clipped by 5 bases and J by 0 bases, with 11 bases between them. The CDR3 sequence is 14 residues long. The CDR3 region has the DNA TGTGCCAGCAGGGGTGGACAGATGAACACTGAAGCTTTCTTT. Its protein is CASRGGQMNTEAFF. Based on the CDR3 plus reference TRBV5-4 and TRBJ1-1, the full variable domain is ETGVTQSPTHLIKTRGQQVTLRCSSQSGHNTVSWYQQALGQGPQFIFQYYREEENGRGNFPPRFSGLQFPNYSSELNVNALELDDSALYLCASRGGQMNTEAFFGQGTRLTVV.

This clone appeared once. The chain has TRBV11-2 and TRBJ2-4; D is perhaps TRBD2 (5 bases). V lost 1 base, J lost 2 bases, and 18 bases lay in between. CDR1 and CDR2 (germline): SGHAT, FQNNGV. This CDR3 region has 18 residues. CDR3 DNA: TGTGCCAGCAGCTTAGTTAAGGGAGACCGGAGGTCCAAAAACATTCAGTACTTC. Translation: CASSLVKGDRRSKNIQYF. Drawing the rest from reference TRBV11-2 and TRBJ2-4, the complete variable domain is EAGVAQSPRYKIIEKRQSVAFWCNPISGHATLYWYQQILGQGPKLLIQFQNNGVVDDSQLPKDRFSAERLKGVDSTLKIQPAKLEDSAVYLCASSLVKGDRRSKNIQYFGAGTRLSVL.

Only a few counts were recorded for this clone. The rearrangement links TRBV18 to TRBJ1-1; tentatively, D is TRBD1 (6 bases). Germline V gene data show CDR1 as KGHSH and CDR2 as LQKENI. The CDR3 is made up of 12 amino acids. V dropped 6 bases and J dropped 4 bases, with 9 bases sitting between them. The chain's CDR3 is CASSEGGTEAFF. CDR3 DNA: TGTGCCAGCTCGGAGGGGGGCACTGAAGCTTTCTTT.

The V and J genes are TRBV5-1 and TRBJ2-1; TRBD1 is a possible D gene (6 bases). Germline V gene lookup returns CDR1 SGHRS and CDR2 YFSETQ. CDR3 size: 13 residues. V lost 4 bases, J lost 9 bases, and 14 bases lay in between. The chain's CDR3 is CASSQLQGSEQFF. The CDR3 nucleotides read TGCGCCAGCAGCCAGCTACAGGGTAGTGAGCAGTTCTTC.

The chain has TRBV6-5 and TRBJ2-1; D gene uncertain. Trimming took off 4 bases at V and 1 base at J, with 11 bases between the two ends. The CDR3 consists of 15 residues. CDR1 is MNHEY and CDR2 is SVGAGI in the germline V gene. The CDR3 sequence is CASSSWSISYNEQFF. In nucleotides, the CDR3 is TGTGCCAGCAGTTCGTGGTCTATATCCTACAATGAGCAGTTCTTC.